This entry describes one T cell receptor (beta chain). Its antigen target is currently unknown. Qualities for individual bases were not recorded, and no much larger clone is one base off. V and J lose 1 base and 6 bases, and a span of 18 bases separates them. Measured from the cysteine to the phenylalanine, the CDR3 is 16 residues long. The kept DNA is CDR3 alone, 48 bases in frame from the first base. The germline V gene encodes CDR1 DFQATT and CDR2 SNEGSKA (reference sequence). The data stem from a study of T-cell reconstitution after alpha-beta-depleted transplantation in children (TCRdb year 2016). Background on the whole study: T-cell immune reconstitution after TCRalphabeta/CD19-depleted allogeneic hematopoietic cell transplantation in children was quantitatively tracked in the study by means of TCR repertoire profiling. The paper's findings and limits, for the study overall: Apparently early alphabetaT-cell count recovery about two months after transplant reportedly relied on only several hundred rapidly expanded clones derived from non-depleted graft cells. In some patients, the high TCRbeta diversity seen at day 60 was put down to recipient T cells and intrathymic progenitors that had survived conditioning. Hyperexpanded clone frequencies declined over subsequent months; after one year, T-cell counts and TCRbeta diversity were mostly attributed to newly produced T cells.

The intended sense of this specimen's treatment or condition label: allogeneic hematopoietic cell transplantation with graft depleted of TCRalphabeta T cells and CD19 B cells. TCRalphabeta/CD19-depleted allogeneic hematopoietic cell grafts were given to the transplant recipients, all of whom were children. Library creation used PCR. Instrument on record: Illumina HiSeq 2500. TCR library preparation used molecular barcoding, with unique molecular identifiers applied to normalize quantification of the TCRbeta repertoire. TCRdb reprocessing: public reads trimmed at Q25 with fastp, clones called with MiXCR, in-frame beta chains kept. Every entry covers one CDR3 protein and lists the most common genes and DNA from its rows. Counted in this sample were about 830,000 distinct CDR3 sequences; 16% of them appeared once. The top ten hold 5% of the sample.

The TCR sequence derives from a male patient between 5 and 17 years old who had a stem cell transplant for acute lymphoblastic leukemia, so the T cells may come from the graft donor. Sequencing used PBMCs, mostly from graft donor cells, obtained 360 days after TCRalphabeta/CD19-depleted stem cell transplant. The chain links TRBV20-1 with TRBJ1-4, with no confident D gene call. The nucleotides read TGCAGTGCTAGAGGTTACCCGGGCAAGGGCCATGAAAAACTGTTTTTT. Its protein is CSARGYPGKGHEKLFF.